Below are 22 T cell receptor beta chains sequenced from a single sample in a study of blood T cell repertoires in COVID-19 (dated by TCRdb to about 2020). Libraries were prepared through the immunoSEQ multiplex PCR assay. Drawn from immuneACCESS, this table holds only the in-frame rearrangements with V and J called that TCRdb kept. Clones are partly lost; checked studies trace under half to an unresolved V gene and leave the rest unexplained. Across this sample there are approximately 170,000 clones, with less than 90% seen only once. The top ten clones comprise approximately 8.4% of the sample. Sequencing used PBMCs or T cells enriched from blood (not recorded which). The receptors come from a woman in her 50s who had recovered from COVID-19.

Only a few counts were recorded for this clone. V usage is TRBV5-1 and J usage is TRBJ2-7, with a possible D match to TRBD1 (6 bases). The CDR3 is 15 residues long. Germline CDR1 reads SGHRS; CDR2 reads YFSETQ. V lost 6 bases, J lost 3 bases, and 19 bases lay in between. The CDR3 loop reads CASIPLPGQSYEQYF. CDR3 nucleotides: TGCGCCAGCATCCCCCTACCGGGACAAAGCTACGAGCAGTACTTC.

The rearrangement links TRBV12-3 or TRBV12-4 to TRBJ2-1; TRBD1 might be the D (5 bases). The CDR3 contains 11 residues. V was pared by 8 bases and J by 10 bases, with 12 bases between. CDR3 protein: CASGWGAEQFF. CDR3 coding DNA: TGTGCCAGCGGGTGGGGCGCCGAGCAGTTCTTC.

CDR3 protein: CASRPDPGRGYTF. As DNA, the CDR3 is TGTGCCAGCAGACCCGACCCCGGGAGGGGCTACACCTTC. The J gene is TRBJ1-2, the V gene TRBV28; no firm D call. V was trimmed by 6 bases and J by 8 bases, leaving 16 bases between them. Per the germline V gene, CDR1 is MDHEN and CDR2 is SYDVKM. This CDR3 spans 13 amino acids.

J is TRBJ2-7 and V is TRBV6-1, with 10 bases matching TRBD2. V shed 1 base, J shed 4 bases, and the junction held 4 bases outside the gene matches. The germline V gene has CDR1 MNHNS and CDR2 SASEGT. The CDR3 covers 15 residues. The CDR3 loop is CASSEGTSGTYEQYF. The CDR3, as DNA: TGTGCCAGCAGTGAAGGGACTAGCGGAACATACGAGCAGTACTTC.

This rearrangement joins TRBV6-5 to TRBJ2-7; TRBD1 might be the D (6 bases). Germline V gives CDR1 MNHEY, CDR2 SVGAGI. Trimming took 2 bases from V and 4 from J, leaving 15 bases between them. The CDR3 is made up of 15 amino acids. CDR3 loop: CASSYDGRGPYEQYF. As DNA, the CDR3 is TGTGCCAGCAGTTACGACGGCAGGGGTCCATACGAGCAGTACTTC.

This clone was observed a few times. The chain couples TRBV7-9 to TRBJ2-1; 12 nucleotides line up with TRBD2. The CDR3 has 19 residues. The V segment lost 2 bases and the J segment 8 bases; nucleotides outside the gene matches: 16. The germline gives CDR1 SEHNR, CDR2 FQNEAQ (reference sequence). The CDR3 reads CASSLYGSSASGRGDEQFF. CDR3 in DNA: TGTGCCAGCAGCTTATACGGAAGCTCTGCTAGCGGGAGGGGGGATGAGCAGTTCTTC.

The chain uses TRBV5-6 and TRBJ1-6; 7 bases are shared with TRBD1. Germline values: CDR1 SGHDT, CDR2 YYEEEE. The CDR3 covers 14 residues. The V segment lost 4 bases and the J segment 7 bases; nucleotides outside the gene matches: 5. In DNA form, the CDR3 reads TGTGCCAGCAGCCGGGACAGAAACAATTCACCCCTCCACTTT. Translation gives CASSRDRNNSPLHF.

This rearrangement joins TRBV5-6 to TRBJ2-5; 7 bases line up with TRBD2. The CDR3 runs 17 residues. The J segment lost 3 bases and the V segment lost 3 bases, leaving 14 bases of the junction unmatched. Germline V gene lookup returns CDR1 SGHDT and CDR2 YYEEEE. CDR3 protein: CASSSYGLGEHKETQYF. CDR3 sequence (DNA): TGTGCCAGCAGCTCCTACGGACTAGGCGAACACAAAGAGACCCAGTACTTC. Based on the CDR3 plus reference TRBV5-6 and TRBJ2-5, the full variable domain is DAGVTQSPTHLIKTRGQQVTLRCSPKSGHDTVSWYQQALGQGPQFIFQYYEEEERQRGNFPDRFSGHQFPNYSSELNVNALLLGDSALYLCASSSYGLGEHKETQYFGPGTRLLVL.

This clone has only a few counts. The chain carries TRBV5-4 and TRBJ1-1, with 7 bases matching TRBD1. Germline trimming cut 0 bases from V and 4 bases from J; bases unmatched to any gene: 6. This CDR3 contains 15 residues. Germline V gene data show CDR1 as SGHNT and CDR2 as YYREEE (reference sequence). The CDR3 spells CASSLALQGITEAFF. Written as DNA, the CDR3 is TGTGCCAGCAGCTTGGCCCTACAGGGGATCACTGAAGCTTTCTTT.

The chain employs TRBV9 and TRBJ1-1; 8 bases are a match to TRBD1. Germline loops: CDR1 SGDLS, CDR2 YYNGEE. V was clipped by 4 bases and J by 1 base; unmatched bases: 9. This CDR3 is built from 16 residues. The CDR3 loop reads CASSPGGGTGNTEAFF. The CDR3 nucleotides are TGTGCCAGCAGCCCCGGGGGTGGGACAGGGAACACTGAAGCTTTCTTT.

For this clone: The germline gene is not matched at one end of the junction; a read error may be the cause. The J gene is TRBJ2-5, the V gene TRBV7-7, with D perhaps TRBD1 (6 bases). CDR3 length equals 17 residues. Germline V gene sequence: CDR1 SSHAT, CDR2 FNYEAQ (reference sequence). The DNA of the CDR3 is TGTGCTAGCAGTTCGGGACACGGACAACCTAAATGGGAGACCCAGTACTTC. As protein: CASSSGHGQPKWETQYF.

The chain combines TRBV4-3 with TRBJ2-1; D perhaps matches TRBD1 (6 bases). Germline lookup yields CDR1 LGHNA and CDR2 YSLEER. The CDR3 covers 13 residues. The V end lost 6 bases, the J end lost 7 bases, and 13 bases lay between the germline ends. The chain's CDR3 is CASSYTTGNEQFF. The CDR3 DNA sequence: TGCGCCAGCAGTTACACGACAGGTAATGAGCAGTTCTTC.

This clone has only a few counts. This rearrangement joins TRBV11-2 to TRBJ1-2, with a weak D call TRBD1 (6 bases). The V end was cut by 5 bases, the J end by 0 bases, with 7 bases between. Germline V gene data show CDR1 as SGHAT and CDR2 as FQNNGV. The CDR3 length is 13 residues. This CDR3 reads CASSRTANYGYTF. The CDR3 coding sequence is TGTGCCAGCAGCCGGACAGCTAACTATGGCTACACCTTC.

This chain connects TRBV10-3 to TRBJ2-2; 9 nucleotides agree with TRBD2. Germline V lookup: CDR1 ENHRY, CDR2 SYGVKD. CDR3 size: 16 residues. Unmatched junction bases numbered 7, after V lost 7 bases and J lost 1 base. The CDR3 spells CAIKTTSGMNTGELFF. The CDR3 DNA is TGTGCCATCAAAACGACTAGCGGAATGAACACCGGGGAGCTGTTTTTT.

The chain joins TRBV2 to TRBJ1-5, with D uncertain. Trimming pared 6 bases from V and 4 bases from J, leaving 13 bases between. This CDR3 contains 14 residues. The germline V gene has CDR1 SNHLY and CDR2 FYNNEI. The CDR3 spells CASREGIPNQPQHF. For the CDR3, the DNA is TGTGCCAGCAGGGAGGGTATCCCAAATCAGCCCCAGCATTTT.

This chain uses TRBV6-5 with TRBJ1-5; D uncertain. CDR3 length equals 14 residues. The V gene's germline CDR1 is MNHEY and CDR2 SVGAGI. The germline V and J ends were trimmed by 4 bases and 1 base, with 8 bases remaining between them. CDR3 coding DNA: TGTGCCAGCAGTTCACTGAGAAGCAATCAGCCCCAGCATTTT. It is translated as CASSSLRSNQPQHF.

The V gene is TRBV10-2, the J gene TRBJ2-7; 7 nucleotides line up with TRBD2. Germline lookup yields CDR1 WSHSY and CDR2 SAAADI. The trim removed 7 bases at V and 3 bases at J, leaving 9 bases unmatched. The CDR3 is 14 amino acids. The CDR3 bases are TGCGCCAGCATTGGATGGCTAGCGGACTACGAGCAGTACTTC. Translated: CASIGWLADYEQYF.

V and J are TRBV28 and TRBJ2-1; D might be TRBD2 (6 bases). V lost 3 bases, J lost 5 bases, and 11 bases lay in between. Per the germline V gene, CDR1 is MDHEN and CDR2 is SYDVKM. This CDR3 is built from 14 residues. CDR3 region: CASSFQRADNEQFF. CDR3 bases: TGTGCCAGCAGTTTCCAGCGGGCAGACAATGAGCAGTTCTTC. The full variable domain, in which reference TRBV28 and TRBJ2-1 provide the parts outside the CDR3, is DVKVTQSSRYLVKRTGEKVFLECVQDMDHENMFWYRQDPGLGLRLIYFSYDVKMKEKGDIPEGYSVSREKKERFSLILESASTNQTSMYLCASSFQRADNEQFFGPGTRLTVL.

V usage is TRBV5-6 and J usage is TRBJ1-2, with a weak D call TRBD1 (5 bases). The V end lost 4 bases, the J end lost 1 base, and 11 bases lay between the germline ends. This CDR3 contains 14 residues. CDR1 is SGHDT and CDR2 is YYEEEE in the germline V gene. Written as DNA, the CDR3 is TGTGCCAGCAGCGAGGACACACTTAACTATGGCTACACCTTC. Translated, it gives CASSEDTLNYGYTF.

This clone was detected once. The CDR3 spells CAIHGPGGMNTEAFF. The CDR3 DNA is TGTGCCATCCACGGCCCAGGGGGTATGAACACTGAAGCTTTCTTT. The chain uses TRBV10-3 and TRBJ1-1, with 7 bases matching TRBD1. The J segment lost 0 bases and the V segment lost 8 bases, leaving 9 bases of the junction unmatched. The CDR3 length is 15 residues. The germline V gene encodes CDR1 ENHRY and CDR2 SYGVKD.

CDR3 bases: TGTGCCACCAGGGGGACAGGGGATAATCAGCCCCAGCATTTT. Its translation: CATRGTGDNQPQHF. The chain uses TRBV24-1 and TRBJ1-5; TRBD1 aligns across 10 bases. Germline CDR1 reads KGHDR; CDR2 reads SFDVKD. This CDR3 is built from 14 residues. The trim removed 7 bases at V and 4 bases at J, leaving 3 bases unmatched.

This rearrangement joins TRBV5-1 to TRBJ2-1; possible D gene TRBD2, 5 bases. Trimming shortened V by 4 bases and J by 5 bases, and 16 bases separated the two germline ends. CDR3 length: 15 residues. Germline CDR1 is SGHRS and CDR2 is YFSETQ. CDR3: CASSSVLGDNNEQFF. The CDR3 nucleotides are TGCGCCAGCAGCAGCGTCCTCGGGGATAACAATGAGCAGTTCTTC. The entire variable domain, with the rest obtained from reference TRBV5-1 and TRBJ2-1, is as follows: KAGVTQTPRYLIKTRGQQVTLSCSPISGHRSVSWYQQTPGQGLQFLFEYFSETQRNKGNFPGRFSGRQFSNSRSEMNVSTLELGDSALYLCASSSVLGDNNEQFFGPGTRLTVL.